One sample yielded the 10 T cell receptor beta chains listed below, sequenced in a study of blood T cell repertoires in COVID-19. Sequencing used immunoSEQ multiplex PCR; TCRdb keeps in-frame clones, though not all of them. Of about 77,000 clones in the sample, around 90% were seen once. Source material: peripheral blood. The receptors were sampled from a woman at least 80 years old with active or convalescent COVID-19.

The chain combines TRBV7-8 with TRBJ1-4; 8 nucleotides align to TRBD1. The germline CDR1 and CDR2 sequences are SGHVS and FQNEAQ. The trim removed 2 bases at V and 3 bases at J, leaving 2 bases unmatched. The CDR3 is made up of 15 amino acids. CDR3 sequence reads: CASSLRGQANEKLFF. The DNA for the CDR3 is TGTGCCAGCAGCTTACGGGGACAGGCTAATGAAAAACTGTTTTTT.

In DNA, the CDR3 is TGTGCCTGGAGTGTACTAGACACCGGGGAGCTGTTTTTT. It encodes CAWSVLDTGELFF. V gene TRBV30 combines with J gene TRBJ2-2; D perhaps matches TRBD2 (5 bases). V was trimmed by 0 bases and J by 3 bases, leaving 5 bases between them. The CDR3 totals 13 residues. In germline, CDR1 is GTSNPN, CDR2 SVGIG (reference sequence).

The chain recombines TRBV30 with TRBJ1-5; no clear D gene. The CDR3 loop spans 18 amino acids. With 0 bases removed from V and 10 bases from J, the gap between germline ends came to 28 bases. The germline V gene encodes CDR1 GTSNPN and CDR2 SVGIG (reference sequence). The DNA of the CDR3 is TGTGCCTGGAGTGTAATCTCCGGGTCGGCCCCTGCAATCGATCCCCAGCATTTT. This codes for CAWSVISGSAPAIDPQHF.

V usage is TRBV29-1 and J usage is TRBJ2-7; TRBD1 might be the D (6 bases). The V end lost 1 base, the J end lost 3 bases, and 10 bases lay between the germline ends. The CDR3 sequence is 13 residues long. From germline, CDR1 is SQVTM and CDR2 ANQGSEA. Written as DNA, the CDR3 is TGCAGCGTTGAAGTCCGGGACAACTACGAGCAGTACTTC. Translation gives CSVEVRDNYEQYF.

The chain uses TRBV19 and TRBJ2-3, with D possibly being TRBD2 (6 bases). V was trimmed by 10 bases and J by 2 bases, leaving 19 bases between them. CDR1 LNHDA and CDR2 SQIVND come from the germline V gene (reference sequence). There are 15 residues in the CDR3. The CDR3 nucleotides read TGTGCCACCTCTTTCTTGCGGGGATCCACAGATACGCAGTATTTT. This translates into CATSFLRGSTDTQYF.

DNA for the CDR3: TGTGCCAGCAGTTACTCGGCAGGGGGTTCCTATAGCAATCAGCCCCAGCATTTT. Its translation is CASSYSAGGSYSNQPQHF. This rearrangement joins TRBV6-2 or TRBV6-3 to TRBJ1-5; 7 bases agree with TRBD1. The CDR3 consists of 18 residues. Trimming cost V 0 bases and J 0 bases; bases outside gene matches: 8. CDR1 and CDR2 (germline): MNHEY, SVGEGT.

The CDR3 nucleotides are TGTGCCAGCAGCCCAGTCCCACTAGCGGGGGGGCGAGAGACCCAGTACTTC. It encodes CASSPVPLAGGRETQYF. The chain recombines TRBV7-2 with TRBJ2-5; 13 bases map to TRBD2. The trim removed 5 bases at V and 4 bases at J, leaving 10 bases unmatched. Germline CDR1 SGHTA, CDR2 FQGNSA. This CDR3 region has 17 residues.

J is TRBJ2-7 and V is TRBV19; D is unclear. The length of the CDR3 is 13 residues. The germline V and J ends were trimmed by 0 bases and 3 bases, with 6 bases remaining between them. Germline CDR1 LNHDA, CDR2 SQIVND (reference sequence). The DNA of the CDR3 is TGTGCCAGTAGTATAGACAGAAACTACGAGCAGTACTTC. This translates into CASSIDRNYEQYF.

The V gene is TRBV6-5, the J gene TRBJ1-6; D unresolved. With 1 base removed from V and 10 bases from J, the gap between germline ends came to 8 bases. CDR1 is MNHEY and CDR2 is SVGAGI in the germline V gene. The CDR3 runs to 13 residues. The CDR3 here is CASSYFAESPLHF. The CDR3 DNA sequence: TGTGCCAGCAGTTACTTCGCGGAGTCACCCCTCCACTTT.

The chain combines TRBV6-5 with TRBJ1-3; D call uncertain. The CDR3 has 15 residues. V dropped 7 bases and J dropped 0 bases, with 13 bases sitting between them. Looked up from germline, CDR1 is MNHEY and CDR2 is SVGAGI. The CDR3 protein is CASTEPRGSGNTIYF. In DNA form, the CDR3 reads TGTGCCAGCACCGAACCCCGAGGCTCTGGAAACACCATATATTTT.